Detailed here is one TCR beta chain. It has no known antigen specificity. The sample holds no much larger clone one base away, and base qualities are not on file. Whole blood was collected in K2EDTA tubes by collaborating institutions according to the institutions' own protocols. For TCRbeta analysis, collaborator samples were shipped as frozen whole blood, as isolated PBMCs, or as DNA extracted from either sample type. TCRbeta CDR3 regions were amplified from genomic DNA by means of the immunoSEQ Assay, a bias-controlled multiplex PCR. Regarding the original processing steps: The number of nucleated cells in each sample was estimated by amplification of reference gene primers within the assay. To quantify the absolute abundance of each unique TCRbeta CDR3 rearrangement, sequence reads were collapsed and filtered. Productive Simpson clonality was computed per sample as the square root of Simpson's diversity index over productive rearrangements. TCRdb stores this immuneACCESS table with in-frame sequences only. Part of the clones is absent; in the studies checked, under half of the shortfall reflects unresolved V genes, and no reason is known for the rest. D and trimming were read from the DNA, whereas the V and J calls and clone size are those reported in that table. Recorded for this sample are about 220,000 clones; 80% of them occurred a single time. The leading ten clones occupy more than 10% of the sample.

The data derive from a study of blood T cell repertoires in COVID-19 (dated by TCRdb to about 2020). Background for the entire study: Collaborator samples came from the United States, Italy and Spain and covered acute and convalescent phases of COVID-19. The prospective study material was composed of cDNA or gDNA derived from T cells, B-cell-depleted T cells, or PBMCs. The dataset comprised deeply sampled blood TCRbeta repertoires from subjects exposed to, actively infected with, or recovered from COVID-19. The repertoires were released in a freely available public database meant as a resource for research on the immune response to SARS-CoV-2. Samples were obtained from the ongoing ImmuneRACE study (first 160 participants) and from some 1,300 subjects provided by 6 global collaborators. A de-identified subject ID, COVID-19 status, age in years and sex were almost always included in the sample metadata. Where available, HLA class I and class II types were taken from metadata supplied by the sample provider and were not determined by assay-based typing.

Here is what the overall study found, with its caveats: The amount of clinical and demographic metadata varied by source and participant and was provided uncurated.

CDR1 DFQATT and CDR2 SNEGSKA were looked up in the germline V gene (reference sequence). Trimming takes 0 bases from V and 6 bases from J, and the germline ends sit 5 bases apart. The CDR3 covers 11 residues, taking in both the cysteine and the phenylalanine. This entry keeps only the CDR3 DNA: 33 bases, framed from base 1. The sequenced sample was peripheral blood. Recombination connected TRBV20-1 to TRBJ1-1; the D gene cannot be named for sure. This clonotype originated in a human donor in a cohort sampled during active COVID-19. DNA sequence: TGCAGTGCTAGAGAGGGAGCTGAAGCTTTCTTT. Its translation is CSAREGAEAFF.